These 5 T cell receptor beta chains were sequenced from one sample in a study of metastatic and nonmetastatic thyroid tumors. Via MiXCR, TCRdb re-called the PCR reads. Among several thousand clones listed, approximately 18% were seen once. Prior to thyroid surgery, none of the patients had received any treatment. Specimen: adjacent normal tissue. The receptors stem from a female donor with papillary thyroid cancer or a benign thyroid nodule (not recorded which). Some clones in this sample may be carry-over from other donors' samples.

This clone is judged medium-sized. The chain carries TRBV6-1 and TRBJ2-7; D uncertain. Trimming removed 8 bases at V and 4 bases at J, with 15 bases between. The CDR3 contains 13 residues. Germline-derived CDR1 and CDR2 are MNHNS and SASEGT. The CDR3 is CASGMTQFYEQYF. The CDR3 nucleotides read TGTGCCAGCGGAATGACTCAATTTTACGAGCAGTACTTC.

In this sample, this clone is medium-sized. The chain carries TRBV11-2 and TRBJ2-5; 11 bases agree with TRBD1. J was trimmed by 2 bases and V by 5 bases; bases with no gene match: 7. CDR1 is SGHAT and CDR2 is FQNNGV in the germline V gene. This CDR3 has 16 amino acids. CDR3 region: CASSHRDRGFQETQYF. The CDR3 bases are TGTGCCAGCAGCCACCGGGACAGGGGGTTTCAAGAGACCCAGTACTTC.

This clone was seen only a few times. This rearrangement joins TRBV4-3 to TRBJ2-5; TRBD1 might be the D (6 bases). This CDR3 spans 14 amino acids. Looked up from germline, CDR1 is LGHNA and CDR2 is YSLEER. The ends were cut back, 0 bases at V and 3 bases at J, with 8 bases in the middle. For the CDR3, the DNA is TGCGCCAGCAGCCAAGAGGCAGGGGAAGAGACCCAGTACTTC. Protein product: CASSQEAGEETQYF.

By frequency in the sample, this clone is medium-sized. This chain uses TRBV18 with TRBJ1-2; D ambiguous. Germline CDR1 reads KGHSH; CDR2 reads LQKENI. This CDR3 comprises 13 residues. V was trimmed by 5 bases and J by 8 bases, leaving 15 bases between them. The CDR3 nucleotides read TGTGCCAGCTCAGAGACCGCCGATAACGGCTACACCTTC. This sequence encodes CASSETADNGYTF. Together with reference TRBV18 and TRBJ1-2, the CDR3 gives the full variable domain: NAGVMQNPRHLVRRRGQEARLRCSPMKGHSHVYWYRQLPEEGLKFMVYLQKENIIDESGMPKERFSAEFPKEGPSILRIQQVVRGDSAAYFCASSETADNGYTFGSGTRLTVV.

The table lists this clone with many counts. The rearrangement joins TRBV12-3 or TRBV12-4 to TRBJ2-2; D possibly corresponds to TRBD1 (6 bases). This CDR3 is built from 13 residues. V dropped 5 bases and J dropped 5 bases, with 9 bases sitting between them. The CDR3 nucleotides are TGTGCCAGCAGTGGGACACGAACCGGGGAGCTGTTTTTT. Its protein is CASSGTRTGELFF.